This T cell receptor (beta chain) was sequenced for a study of blood T cell repertoires in COVID-19. For the study at large: Material from acute and convalescent COVID-19 was sourced from the United States, Italy and Spain.

Libraries were prepared by immunoSEQ multiplex PCR; TCRdb keeps only in-frame clonotypes and omits some of them. The sample lists roughly 300,000 clones, about 89% occurring once. There are 15 residues in the CDR3. The germline V and J ends were trimmed by 1 base and 2 bases, with 9 bases remaining between them. Germline lookup yields CDR1 SGHRS and CDR2 YFSETQ. Sequencing was done on a sample of peripheral blood. This receptor was obtained from a man in his late teens or twenties who had recovered from COVID-19. The chain joins TRBV5-1 to TRBJ2-2; possibly TRBD1 for D (5 bases). The CDR3 protein is CASSLLGDNTGELFF. In nucleotides, the CDR3 is TGCGCCAGCAGCTTGTTAGGGGATAACACCGGGGAGCTGTTTTTT.